This T cell receptor beta chain comes out of a study of blood T cell repertoires in COVID-19. Background on the study: The samples span acute and convalescent COVID-19 from the United States, Italy and Spain.

Allocation to cohorts depended on clinical history reported by the participants. This clone was picked up a small number of times. Trimming removed 2 bases from V and 7 bases from J, with 21 bases in between. Germline lookup yields CDR1 SGHRS and CDR2 YFSETQ. The length of the CDR3 is 17 residues. Authors' processing steps: Amplification from reference gene primers served as the basis for estimated nucleated cell counts. TCRdb's copy holds only in-frame clones and misses some; the assay was immunoSEQ multiplex PCR. V and J calls and clone size are those listed in that table; D and trimming were worked out from the DNA. The repertoire holds fewer than 250,000 clones, with about 84% as singletons.

V is TRBV5-1 and J is TRBJ2-2; tentative D call: TRBD2 (6 bases). The source material was PBMCs or T cells enriched from blood (not recorded which). The source of this sequence is a middle-aged woman with acute COVID-19. The CDR3 sequence: CASSLGSLPGDGGELFF. The CDR3 bases are TGCGCCAGCAGCTTAGGTTCATTACCGGGGGACGGCGGGGAGCTGTTTTTT.